This paragraph covers one T cell receptor (beta chain) sequence. Its specificity is not known. Compared with germline, one end of the junction differs, possibly owing to a read error. This sample was included in a study of T cells in localized non-small cell lung cancer. General study points: The study linked higher blood T cell density to longer overall survival.

The germline CDR1 and CDR2 sequences are SSHAT and FNYEAQ (reference sequence). CDR3 size: 16 residues. The protocol was immunoSEQ multiplex PCR, while the TCRdb copy is restricted to in-frame clones and leaves out a portion. The data show roughly 34,000 clones, about nine tenths seen once. The genes are TRBV7-7 and TRBJ1-5; tentatively, D is TRBD1 (5 bases). This sample comprised peripheral blood, obtained before any cancer treatment. The sequence derives from a male donor at least 60 years old with stage III lung adenocarcinoma. Here the CDR3 DNA reads TGTGCTAGCAGCTTAAGGGGTTGTCAGAACAATCAGCCCCAGCATTTT. It codes for CASSLRGCQNNQPQHF. The full variable domain, completed using reference TRBV7-7 and TRBJ1-5, is GAGVSQSPRYKVTKRGQDVTLRCDPISSHATLYWYQQALGQGPEFLTYFNYEAQPDKSGLPSDRFSAERPEGSISTLTIQRTEQRDSAMYRCASSLRGCQNNQPQHFGDGTRLSIL.